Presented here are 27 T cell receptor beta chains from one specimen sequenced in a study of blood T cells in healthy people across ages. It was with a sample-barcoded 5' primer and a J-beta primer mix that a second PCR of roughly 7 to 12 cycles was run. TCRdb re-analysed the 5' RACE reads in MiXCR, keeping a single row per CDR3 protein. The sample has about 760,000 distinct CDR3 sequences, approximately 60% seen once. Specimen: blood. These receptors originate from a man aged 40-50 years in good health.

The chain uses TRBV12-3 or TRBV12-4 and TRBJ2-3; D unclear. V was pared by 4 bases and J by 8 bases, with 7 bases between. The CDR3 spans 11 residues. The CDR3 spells CASSSVGTQYF. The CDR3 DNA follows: TGTGCCAGCAGTTCGGTGGGTACGCAGTATTTT.

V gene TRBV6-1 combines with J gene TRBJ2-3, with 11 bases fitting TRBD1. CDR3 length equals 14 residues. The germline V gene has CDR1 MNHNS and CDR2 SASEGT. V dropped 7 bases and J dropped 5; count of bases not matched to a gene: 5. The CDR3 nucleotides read TGTGCCAGCACCGGACAGGGGGCGCGAGATACGCAGTATTTT. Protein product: CASTGQGARDTQYF.

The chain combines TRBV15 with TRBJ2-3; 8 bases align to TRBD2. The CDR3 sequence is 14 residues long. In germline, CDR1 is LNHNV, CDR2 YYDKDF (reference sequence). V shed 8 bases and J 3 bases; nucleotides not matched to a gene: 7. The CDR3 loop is CATHRAGATDTQYF. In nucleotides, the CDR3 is TGTGCCACCCACCGAGCGGGAGCAACAGATACGCAGTATTTT.

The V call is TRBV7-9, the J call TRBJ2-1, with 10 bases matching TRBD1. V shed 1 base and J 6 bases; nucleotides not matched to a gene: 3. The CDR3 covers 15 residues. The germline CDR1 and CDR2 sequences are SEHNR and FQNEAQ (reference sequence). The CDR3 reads CASSLDGTGANEQFF. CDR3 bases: TGTGCCAGCAGCTTAGATGGGACAGGGGCCAATGAGCAGTTCTTC.

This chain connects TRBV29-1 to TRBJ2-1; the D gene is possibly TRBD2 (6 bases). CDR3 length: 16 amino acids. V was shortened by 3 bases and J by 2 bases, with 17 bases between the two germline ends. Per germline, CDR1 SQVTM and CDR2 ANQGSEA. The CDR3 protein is CSVEKLVGGTYNEQFF. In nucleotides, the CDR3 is TGCAGCGTTGAGAAGTTGGTTGGCGGGACCTACAATGAGCAGTTCTTC.

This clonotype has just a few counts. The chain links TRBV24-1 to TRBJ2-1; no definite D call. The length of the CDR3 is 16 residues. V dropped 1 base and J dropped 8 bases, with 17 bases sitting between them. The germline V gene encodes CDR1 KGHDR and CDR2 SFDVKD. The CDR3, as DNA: TGTGCCACCAGTGATTTAGGAACCCAGAGGTTGGATGAGCAGTTCTTC. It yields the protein CATSDLGTQRLDEQFF.

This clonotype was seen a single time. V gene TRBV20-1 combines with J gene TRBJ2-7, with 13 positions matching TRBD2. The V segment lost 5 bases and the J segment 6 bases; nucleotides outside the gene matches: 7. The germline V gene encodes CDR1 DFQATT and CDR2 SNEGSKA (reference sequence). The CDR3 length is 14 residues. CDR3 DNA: TGCAGTGCTCGAGGGACTAGCGGGAATGGCGAGCAGTACTTC. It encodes CSARGTSGNGEQYF.

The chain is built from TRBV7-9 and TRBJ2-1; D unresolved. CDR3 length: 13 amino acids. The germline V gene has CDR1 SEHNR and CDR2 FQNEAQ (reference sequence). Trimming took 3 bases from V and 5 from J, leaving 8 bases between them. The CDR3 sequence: CASSLGAHNEQFF. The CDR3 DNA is TGTGCCAGCAGCTTGGGTGCCCACAATGAGCAGTTCTTC.

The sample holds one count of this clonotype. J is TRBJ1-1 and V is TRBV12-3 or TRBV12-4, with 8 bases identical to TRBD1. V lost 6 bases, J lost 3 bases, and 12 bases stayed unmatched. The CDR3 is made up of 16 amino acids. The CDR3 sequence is CASSPPFGTGYTEAFF. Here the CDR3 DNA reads TGTGCCAGCAGCCCTCCCTTTGGGACAGGCTACACTGAAGCTTTCTTT.

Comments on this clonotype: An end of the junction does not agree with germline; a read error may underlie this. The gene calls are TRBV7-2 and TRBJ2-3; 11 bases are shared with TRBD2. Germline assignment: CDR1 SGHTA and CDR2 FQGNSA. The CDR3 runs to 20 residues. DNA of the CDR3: TGTGCCGGCAGCTCCAGGACTAGCGGGCGCTCAAAACAAAGCACAGATACGCAGTATTTT. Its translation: CAGSSRTSGRSKQSTDTQYF.

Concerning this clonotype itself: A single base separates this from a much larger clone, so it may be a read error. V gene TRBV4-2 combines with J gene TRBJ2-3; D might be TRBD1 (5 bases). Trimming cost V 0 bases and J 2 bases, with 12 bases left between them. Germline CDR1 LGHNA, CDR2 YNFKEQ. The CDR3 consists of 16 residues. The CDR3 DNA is TGTGCCAGCAGCCAAGATATTGTTGGGGCCACAGATACGCAGTATTTT. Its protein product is CASSQDIVGATDTQYF.

The DNA for the CDR3 is TGTGCCAGCAGCCCCGGAGGGGTGAAATCTAACTATGGCTACACCTTC. Amino acids: CASSPGGVKSNYGYTF. The chain couples TRBV7-2 to TRBJ1-2; D perhaps matches TRBD1 (5 bases). Germline CDR1 and CDR2: SGHTA and FQGNSA. V was shortened by 5 bases and J by 0 bases, with 16 bases between the two germline ends. The CDR3 has 16 amino acids.

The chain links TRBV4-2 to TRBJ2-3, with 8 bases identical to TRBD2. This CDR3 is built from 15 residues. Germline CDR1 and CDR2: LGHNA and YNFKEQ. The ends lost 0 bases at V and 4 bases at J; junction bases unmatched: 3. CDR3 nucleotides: TGTGCCAGCAGCCAAGAACGGGAGGGTTCAGATACGCAGTATTTT. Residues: CASSQEREGSDTQYF.

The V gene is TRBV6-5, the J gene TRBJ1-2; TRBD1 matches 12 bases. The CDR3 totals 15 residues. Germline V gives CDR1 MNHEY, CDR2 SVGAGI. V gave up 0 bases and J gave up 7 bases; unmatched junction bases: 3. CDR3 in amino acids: CASSYSGQGAGGYTF. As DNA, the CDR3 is TGTGCCAGCAGTTACTCGGGACAGGGGGCGGGTGGCTACACCTTC.

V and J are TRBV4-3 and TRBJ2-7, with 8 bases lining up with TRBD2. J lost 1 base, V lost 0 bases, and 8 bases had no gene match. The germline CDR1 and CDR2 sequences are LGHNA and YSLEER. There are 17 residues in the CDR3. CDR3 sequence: CASSQDVAGGVSYEQYF. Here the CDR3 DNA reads TGCGCCAGCAGCCAAGATGTGGCGGGAGGTGTATCCTACGAGCAGTACTTC.

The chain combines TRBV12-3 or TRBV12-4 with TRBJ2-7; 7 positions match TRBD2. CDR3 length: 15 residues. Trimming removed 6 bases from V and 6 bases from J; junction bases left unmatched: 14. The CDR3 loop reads CASSPNAGELLEQYF. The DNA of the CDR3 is TGTGCCAGCAGCCCTAACGCGGGAGAGCTACTCGAGCAGTACTTC.

CDR3 protein: CASSLYSNTGELFF. CDR3 nucleotide sequence: TGTGCCAGCAGCTTGTACTCCAACACCGGGGAGCTGTTTTTT. V gene TRBV5-6 combines with J gene TRBJ2-2; D unresolved. The V and J ends lost 1 base and 2 bases respectively, with 6 bases between them. The CDR3 extends over 14 amino acids. Germline V gene sequence: CDR1 SGHDT, CDR2 YYEEEE.

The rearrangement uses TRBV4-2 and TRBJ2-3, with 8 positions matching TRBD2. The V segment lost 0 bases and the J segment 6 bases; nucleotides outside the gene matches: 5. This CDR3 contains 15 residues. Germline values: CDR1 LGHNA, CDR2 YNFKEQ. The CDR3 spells CASSQDGGASDTQYF. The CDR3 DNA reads TGTGCCAGCAGCCAAGACGGGGGGGCATCCGATACGCAGTATTTT.

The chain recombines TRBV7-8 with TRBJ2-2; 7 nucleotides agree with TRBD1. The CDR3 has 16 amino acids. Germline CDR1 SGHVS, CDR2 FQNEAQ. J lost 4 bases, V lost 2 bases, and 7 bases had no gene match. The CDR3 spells CASSLRDRGVTGELFF. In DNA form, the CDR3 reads TGTGCCAGCAGCTTAAGGGACAGAGGGGTCACCGGGGAGCTGTTTTTT.

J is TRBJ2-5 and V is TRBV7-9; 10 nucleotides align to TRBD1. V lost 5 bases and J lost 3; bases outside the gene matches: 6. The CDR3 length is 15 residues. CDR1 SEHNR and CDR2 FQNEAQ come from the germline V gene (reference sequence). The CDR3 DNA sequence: TGTGCCAGCAGCCTTGGGGACAGGGGTGAAGAGACCCAGTACTTC. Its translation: CASSLGDRGEETQYF.

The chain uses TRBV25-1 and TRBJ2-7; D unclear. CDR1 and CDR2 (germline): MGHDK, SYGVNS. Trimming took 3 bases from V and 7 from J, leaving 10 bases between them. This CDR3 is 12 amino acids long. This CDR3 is CASSDQGNEQYF. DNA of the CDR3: TGTGCCAGCAGTGATCAAGGCAATGAGCAGTACTTC.

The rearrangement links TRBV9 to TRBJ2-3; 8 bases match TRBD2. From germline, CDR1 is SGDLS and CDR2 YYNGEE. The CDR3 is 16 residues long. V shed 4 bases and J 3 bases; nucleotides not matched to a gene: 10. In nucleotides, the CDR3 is TGTGCCAGCAGCCCCGTAGCGGGGCAGCAGACAGATACGCAGTATTTT. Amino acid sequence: CASSPVAGQQTDTQYF.

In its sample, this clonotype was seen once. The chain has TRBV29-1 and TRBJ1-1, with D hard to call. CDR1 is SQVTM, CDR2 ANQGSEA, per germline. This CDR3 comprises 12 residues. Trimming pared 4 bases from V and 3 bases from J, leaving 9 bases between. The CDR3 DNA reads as TGCAGCGTTGTTTGGGGTTACACTGAAGCTTTCTTT. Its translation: CSVVWGYTEAFF.

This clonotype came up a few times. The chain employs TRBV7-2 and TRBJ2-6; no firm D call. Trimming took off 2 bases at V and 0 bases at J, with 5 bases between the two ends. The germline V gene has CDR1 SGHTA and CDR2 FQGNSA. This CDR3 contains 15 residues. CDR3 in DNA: TGTGCCAGCAGCTTAAGAGCCTCTGGGGCCAACGTCCTGACTTTC. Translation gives CASSLRASGANVLTF.

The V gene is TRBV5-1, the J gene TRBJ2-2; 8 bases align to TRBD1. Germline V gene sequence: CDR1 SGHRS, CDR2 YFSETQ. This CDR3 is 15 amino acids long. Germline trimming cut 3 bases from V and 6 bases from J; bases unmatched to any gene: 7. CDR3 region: CASSSTGEVPGELFF. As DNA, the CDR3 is TGCGCCAGCAGCTCGACAGGGGAGGTGCCCGGGGAGCTGTTTTTT.

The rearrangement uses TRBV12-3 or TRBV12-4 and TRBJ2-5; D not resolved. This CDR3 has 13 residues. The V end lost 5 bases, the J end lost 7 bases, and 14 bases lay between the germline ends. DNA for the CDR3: TGTGCCAGCAGTCCCGGGCCCCCCGTGACCCAGTACTTC. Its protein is CASSPGPPVTQYF.

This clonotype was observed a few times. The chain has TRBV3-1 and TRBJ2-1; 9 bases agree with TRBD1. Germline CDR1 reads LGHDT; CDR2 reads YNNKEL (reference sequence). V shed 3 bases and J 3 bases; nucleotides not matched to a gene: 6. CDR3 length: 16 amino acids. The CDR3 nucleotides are TGTGCCAGCAGCCAGTTTTTGACAGGGGGCTACAATGAGCAGTTCTTC. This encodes CASSQFLTGGYNEQFF.